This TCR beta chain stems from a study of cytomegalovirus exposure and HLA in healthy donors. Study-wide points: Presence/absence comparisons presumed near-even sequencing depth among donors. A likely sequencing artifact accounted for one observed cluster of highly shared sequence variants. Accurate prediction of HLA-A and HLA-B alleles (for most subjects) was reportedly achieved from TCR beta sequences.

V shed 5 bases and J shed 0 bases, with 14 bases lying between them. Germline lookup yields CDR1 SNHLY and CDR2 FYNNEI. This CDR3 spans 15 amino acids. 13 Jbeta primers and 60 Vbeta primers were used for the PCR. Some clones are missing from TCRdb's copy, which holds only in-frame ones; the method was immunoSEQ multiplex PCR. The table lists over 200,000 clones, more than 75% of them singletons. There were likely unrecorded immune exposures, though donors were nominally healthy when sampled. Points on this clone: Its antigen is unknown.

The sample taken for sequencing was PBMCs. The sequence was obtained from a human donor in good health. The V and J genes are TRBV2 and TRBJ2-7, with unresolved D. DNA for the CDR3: TGTGCCAGCAGTAGATACGGCGGTCTCTCCTACGAGCAGTACTTC. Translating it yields CASSRYGGLSYEQYF.